This T cell receptor (beta chain) was found in a study of T cell repertoires in cytomegalovirus infection. TCRdb recomputed calls from the reads with MiXCR, one row per CDR3 protein. The sample records more than 150,000 distinct CDR3 sequences, roughly 19% being singletons. This clonotype was observed a handful of times. The CDR3 is 15 amino acids. The junction had 3 bases not matched to a gene; V was cut back by 3 bases and J by 1 base. Germline CDR1 reads KGHSH; CDR2 reads LQKENI. Material: PBMCs. This TCR derives from a human donor in good health (CMV status not recorded). Some clones in this sample may be carry-over from other donors' samples. The rearrangement joins TRBV18 to TRBJ2-4; 7 bases map to TRBD1. CDR3 sequence: CASSPPDRAKNIQYF. The CDR3 DNA reads TGTGCCAGCTCACCTCCGGACAGGGCCAAAAACATTCAGTACTTC. The full variable domain, its missing parts supplied by reference TRBV18 and TRBJ2-4, is NAGVMQNPRHLVRRRGQEARLRCSPMKGHSHVYWYRQLPEEGLKFMVYLQKENIIDESGMPKERFSAEFPKEGPSILRIQQVVRGDSAAYFCASSPPDRAKNIQYFGAGTRLSVL.